The TCR beta chain under discussion was sequenced for a study of CD8+CD57+ T cells in acquired aplastic anemia. Study information: Sorted cells (CD4+ and CD8+) yielded DNA amounts that averaged roughly 3 ug.

TCR beta VDJ and CDR3 were profiled, and genomic DNA was the template. TCRdb re-derived calls from the reads in MiXCR, one entry per CDR3 protein. The table records 150,000 to 180,000 distinct CDR3 sequences, 52% of them present only once. The V gene's germline CDR1 is DFQATT and CDR2 SNEGSKA (reference sequence). J was trimmed by 8 bases and V by 6 bases; bases with no gene match: 4. This CDR3 spans 12 amino acids. Patients chosen for sequencing had CD8+CD57+ cells that had expanded, as shown by flow cytometry. The gene calls are TRBV20-1 and TRBJ1-4, with 9 bases matching TRBD1. This TCR derives from a human donor with aplastic anemia. Material for sequencing was sorted CD4+, CD8+, or CD8+CD57+ T cells (not recorded which) from PBMCs. The CDR3 sequence is CSAQTGGEKLFF. The CDR3 DNA reads TGCAGTGCCCAGACAGGGGGGGAAAAACTGTTTTTT.